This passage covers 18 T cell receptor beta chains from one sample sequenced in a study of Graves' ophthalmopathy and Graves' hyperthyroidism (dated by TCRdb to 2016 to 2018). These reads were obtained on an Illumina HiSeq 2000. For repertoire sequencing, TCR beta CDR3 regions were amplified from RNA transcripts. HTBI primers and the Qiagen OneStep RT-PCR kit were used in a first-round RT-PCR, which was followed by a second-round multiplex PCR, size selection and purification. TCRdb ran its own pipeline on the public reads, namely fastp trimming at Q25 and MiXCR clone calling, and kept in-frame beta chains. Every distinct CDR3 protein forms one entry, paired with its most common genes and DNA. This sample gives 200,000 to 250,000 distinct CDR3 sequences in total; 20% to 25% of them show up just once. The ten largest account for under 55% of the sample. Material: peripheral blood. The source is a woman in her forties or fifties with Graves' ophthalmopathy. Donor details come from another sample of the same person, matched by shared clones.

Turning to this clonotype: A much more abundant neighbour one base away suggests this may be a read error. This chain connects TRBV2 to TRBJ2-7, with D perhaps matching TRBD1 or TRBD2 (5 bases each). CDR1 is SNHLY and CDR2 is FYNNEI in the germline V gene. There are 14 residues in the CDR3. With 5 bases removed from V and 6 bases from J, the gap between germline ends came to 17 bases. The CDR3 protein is CASSRDPTNCEQYF. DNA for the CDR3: TGTGCCAGCAGTCGGGACCCTACAAACTGCGAGCAGTACTTC.

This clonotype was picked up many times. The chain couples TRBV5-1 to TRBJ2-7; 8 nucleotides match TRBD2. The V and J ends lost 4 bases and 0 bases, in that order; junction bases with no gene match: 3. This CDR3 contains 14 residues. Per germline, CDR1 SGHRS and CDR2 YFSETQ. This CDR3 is CASSIGLASYEQYF. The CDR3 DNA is TGCGCCAGCAGCATAGGACTAGCCTCCTACGAGCAGTACTTC.

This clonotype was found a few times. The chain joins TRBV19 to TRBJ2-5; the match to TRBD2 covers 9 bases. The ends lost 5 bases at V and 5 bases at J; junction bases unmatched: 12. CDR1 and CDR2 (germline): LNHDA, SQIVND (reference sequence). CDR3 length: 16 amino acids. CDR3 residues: CASSPYSGLALETQYF. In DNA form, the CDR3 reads TGTGCCAGTAGTCCTTATTCGGGACTAGCTTTGGAGACCCAGTACTTC.

CDR3 amino acids: CSARTGGQGGTEAFF. The CDR3 DNA is TGCAGTGCTAGAACAGGGGGCCAAGGGGGCACTGAAGCTTTCTTT. The chain recombines TRBV20-1 with TRBJ1-1; 9 bases align to TRBD1. Germline CDR1 reads DFQATT; CDR2 reads SNEGSKA (reference sequence). V gave up 2 bases and J gave up 4 bases; unmatched junction bases: 8. The CDR3 has 15 residues.

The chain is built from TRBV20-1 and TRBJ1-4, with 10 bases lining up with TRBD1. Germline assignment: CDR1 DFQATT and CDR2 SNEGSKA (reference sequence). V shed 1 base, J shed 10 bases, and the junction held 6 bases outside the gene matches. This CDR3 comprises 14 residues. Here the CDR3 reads CSARGQGALGKLFF. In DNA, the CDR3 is TGCAGTGCTAGAGGACAGGGGGCCCTCGGAAAACTGTTTTTT.

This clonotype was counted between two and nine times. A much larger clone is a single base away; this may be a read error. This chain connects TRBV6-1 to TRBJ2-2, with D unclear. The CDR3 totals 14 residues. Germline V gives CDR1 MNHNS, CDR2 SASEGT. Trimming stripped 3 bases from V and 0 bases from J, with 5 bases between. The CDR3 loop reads CASSEQANTGELFF. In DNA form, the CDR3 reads TGTGCCAGCAGTGAGCAGGCGAACACCGGGGAGCTGTTTTTT.

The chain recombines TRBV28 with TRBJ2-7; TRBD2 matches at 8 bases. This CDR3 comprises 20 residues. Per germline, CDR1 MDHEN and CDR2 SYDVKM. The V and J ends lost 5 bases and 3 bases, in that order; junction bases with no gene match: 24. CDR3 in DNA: TGTGCCAGCAGTCTACACTCTTCGACGGAGCGGGAGAGCCTAGGCTACGAGCAGTACTTC. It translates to CASSLHSSTERESLGYEQYF. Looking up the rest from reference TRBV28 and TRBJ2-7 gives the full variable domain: DVKVTQSSRYLVKRTGEKVFLECVQDMDHENMFWYRQDPGLGLRLIYFSYDVKMKEKGDIPEGYSVSREKKERFSLILESASTNQTSMYLCASSLHSSTERESLGYEQYFGPGTRLTVT.

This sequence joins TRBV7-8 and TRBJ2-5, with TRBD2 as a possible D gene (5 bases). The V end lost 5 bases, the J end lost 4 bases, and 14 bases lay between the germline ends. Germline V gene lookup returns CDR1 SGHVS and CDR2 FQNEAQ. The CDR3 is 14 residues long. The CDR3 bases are TGTGCCAGCAGCCGTGGGAGAGGCGGAGAGACCCAGTACTTC. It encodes CASSRGRGGETQYF.

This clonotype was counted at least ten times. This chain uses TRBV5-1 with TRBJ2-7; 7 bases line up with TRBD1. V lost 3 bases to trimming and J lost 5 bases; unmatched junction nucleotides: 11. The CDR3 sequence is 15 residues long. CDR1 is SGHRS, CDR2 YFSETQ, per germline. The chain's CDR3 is CASSSRQGSLHEQYF. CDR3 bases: TGCGCCAGCAGCTCCCGACAGGGCAGCCTTCACGAGCAGTACTTC.

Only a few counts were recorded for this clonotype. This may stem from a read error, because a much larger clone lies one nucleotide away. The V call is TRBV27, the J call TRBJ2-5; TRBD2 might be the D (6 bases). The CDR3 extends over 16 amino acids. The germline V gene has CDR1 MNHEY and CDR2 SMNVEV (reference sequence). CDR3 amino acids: CASSLGWGRELETQYF. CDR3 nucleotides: TGTGCCAGTAGTTTAGGATGGGGACGGGAGCTAGAGACCCAGTACTTC.

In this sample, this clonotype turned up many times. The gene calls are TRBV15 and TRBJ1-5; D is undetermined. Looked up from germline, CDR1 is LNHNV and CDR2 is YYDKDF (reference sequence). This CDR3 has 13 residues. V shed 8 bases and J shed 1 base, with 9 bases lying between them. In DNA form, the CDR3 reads TGTGCCACCTCCCCCGGGAGCAATCAGCCCCAGCATTTT. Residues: CATSPGSNQPQHF.

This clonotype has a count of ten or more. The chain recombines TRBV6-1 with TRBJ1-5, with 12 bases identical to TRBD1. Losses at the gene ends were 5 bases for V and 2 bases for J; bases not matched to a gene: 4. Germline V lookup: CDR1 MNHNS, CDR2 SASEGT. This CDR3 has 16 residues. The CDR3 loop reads CASSTGTGGGNQPQHF. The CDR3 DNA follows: TGTGCCAGCAGTACCGGGACAGGGGGCGGCAATCAGCCCCAGCATTTT.

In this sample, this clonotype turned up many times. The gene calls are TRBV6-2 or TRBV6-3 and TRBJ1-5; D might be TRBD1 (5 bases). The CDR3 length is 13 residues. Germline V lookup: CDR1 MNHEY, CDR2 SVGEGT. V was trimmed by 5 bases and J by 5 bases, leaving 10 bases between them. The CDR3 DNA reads TGTGCCAGCAGTCAGGGCCCCGATCAGCCCCAGCATTTT. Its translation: CASSQGPDQPQHF.

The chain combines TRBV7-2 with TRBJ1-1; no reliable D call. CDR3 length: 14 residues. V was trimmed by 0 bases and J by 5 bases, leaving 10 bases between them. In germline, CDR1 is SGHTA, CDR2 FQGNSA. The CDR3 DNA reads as TGTGCCAGCAGCTTAGCCCTCGGGTTTACTGAAGCTTTCTTT. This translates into CASSLALGFTEAFF.

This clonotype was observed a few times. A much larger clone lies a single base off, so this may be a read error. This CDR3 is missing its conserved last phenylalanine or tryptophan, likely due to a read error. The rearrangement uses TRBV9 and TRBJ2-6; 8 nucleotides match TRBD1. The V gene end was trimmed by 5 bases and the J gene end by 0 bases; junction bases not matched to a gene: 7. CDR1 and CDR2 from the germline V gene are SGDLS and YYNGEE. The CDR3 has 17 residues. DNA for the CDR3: TGTGCCAGCAGGGACAGGGTCCTCTACTCTGGGGCCAACGTCCTGACTGTC. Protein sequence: CASRDRVLYSGANVLTV.

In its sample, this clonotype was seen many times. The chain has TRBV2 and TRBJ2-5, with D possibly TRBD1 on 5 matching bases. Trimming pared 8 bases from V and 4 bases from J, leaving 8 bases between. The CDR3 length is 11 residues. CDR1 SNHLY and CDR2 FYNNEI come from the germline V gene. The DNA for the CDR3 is TGTGCCAGCGGGGCTGGAGAGACCCAGTACTTC. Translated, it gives CASGAGETQYF.

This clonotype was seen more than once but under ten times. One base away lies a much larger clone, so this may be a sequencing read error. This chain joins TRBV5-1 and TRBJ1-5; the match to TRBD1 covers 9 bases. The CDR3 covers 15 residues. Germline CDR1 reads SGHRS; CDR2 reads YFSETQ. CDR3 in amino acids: CVSSPGTGNRQPQHF. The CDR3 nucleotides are TGCGTCAGCAGCCCCGGGACAGGGAATAGGCAGCCCCAGCATTTT.

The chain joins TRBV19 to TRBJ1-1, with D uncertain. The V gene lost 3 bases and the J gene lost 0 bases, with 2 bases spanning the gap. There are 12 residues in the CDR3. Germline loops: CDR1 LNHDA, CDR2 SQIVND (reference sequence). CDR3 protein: CASSILNTEAFF. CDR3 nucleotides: TGTGCCAGTAGTATCTTGAACACTGAAGCTTTCTTT.